Below, one T cell receptor (beta chain) is given with its context. Its cognate antigen is unknown. The sample comes from a study of cytomegalovirus exposure and HLA in healthy donors. Primers: 60 Vbeta forward and 13 Jbeta reverse. Per the authors' pipeline: Unique TCR beta chains numbered 80 million to 95 million in a later analysis, with around 10 million shared. Sequenced by immunoSEQ multiplex PCR; TCRdb stores in-frame clones only, minus some. The V and J calls and clone size were taken over from that table, and D and trimming were inferred from the DNA. The sample records fewer than 85,000 clones, approximately 72% being singletons. There are 15 residues in the CDR3. CDR1 and CDR2 from the germline V gene are SGHRS and YFSETQ. Trimming removed 2 bases at V and 7 bases at J, with 19 bases between. Findings of the study overall: Certain indistinguishable V segments, among them TRBV6-2 and TRBV6-3, were excluded. Cytomegalovirus association was listed for roughly 160 TCR beta chains.

Each donor was healthy, and each was a bone marrow donor. The source is a woman aged 40-49 years in good health and CMV-seropositive. The chain employs TRBV5-1 and TRBJ2-7; possible D gene TRBD1, 6 bases. Sample: PBMCs. The CDR3 nucleotides read TGCGCCAGCAGCTTTGGAGACAGGAATTCGGGGGAGCAGTACTTC. It specifies CASSFGDRNSGEQYF.